This passage covers 12 T cell receptor beta chains from one sample sequenced in a study of T cells expressing NK-cell markers. For each CDR3 protein, TCRdb gives one entry from its re-call of the 5' RACE reads, without DNA. Its clone listing holds 350,000 to 450,000 distinct CDR3 sequences. The sample consisted of blood T cells: a sorted CD56 or NKG2C T cell subset, CD4+ or CD8+ T cells, or bulk PBMC T cells (not recorded which). The receptor source for this set is a man aged 18-75 years in good health.

The V and J genes are TRBV20-1 and TRBJ1-2; TCRdb returns TRBD1, unconfirmable since there is no DNA. Germline CDR1 DFQATT, CDR2 SNEGSKA (reference sequence). This CDR3 is 13 amino acids long. The CDR3 loop is CSATPQRDYGYTF.

The chain couples TRBV6-1 to TRBJ2-1; TCRdb's assignment of TRBD1 cannot be checked, as there is no DNA. CDR1 MNHNS and CDR2 SASEGT come from the germline V gene. The CDR3 is made up of 16 amino acids. CDR3 protein: CASRRSGTGDYNEQFF.

This chain links TRBV20-1 with TRBJ1-4; TCRdb gives TRBD1 as the D gene, but with no DNA this cannot be confirmed. Germline loops: CDR1 DFQATT, CDR2 SNEGSKA (reference sequence). This CDR3 is 15 amino acids long. The CDR3 protein is CSARDQGRGGEKLFF.

The gene calls are TRBV5-1 and TRBJ2-5; TCRdb's assignment of TRBD1 cannot be checked, as there is no DNA. This CDR3 contains 15 residues. CDR1 is SGHRS, CDR2 YFSETQ, per germline. The CDR3 sequence is CASSLSPTGLETQYF.

The V call is TRBV20-1, the J call TRBJ2-7; TCRdb returns TRBD1, unconfirmable since there is no DNA. The CDR3 totals 14 residues. The germline V gene has CDR1 DFQATT and CDR2 SNEGSKA (reference sequence). CDR3 loop: CSARDQQGSYEQYF.

This CDR3 reads CASSYSRAVDEKLFF. The V gene is TRBV6-5, the J gene TRBJ1-4. Germline V gene sequence: CDR1 MNHEY, CDR2 SVGAGI. The CDR3 has 15 amino acids.

The J gene is TRBJ2-7, the V gene TRBV12-5; the D call of TRBD1 rests on TCRdb alone, since no DNA is present to check it. The CDR3 contains 16 residues. Germline loops: CDR1 LGHNT, CDR2 FRNRAP. The CDR3 is CASAMGGTNSSYEQYF.

V is TRBV28 and J is TRBJ1-3. Germline V gene lookup returns CDR1 MDHEN and CDR2 SYDVKM. The CDR3 extends over 15 amino acids. The CDR3 spells CASSTPQGGGNTIYF.

V gene TRBV21-1 combines with J gene TRBJ2-5; TCRdb designates TRBD2, a call that cannot be tested without DNA. TRBV21-1 corresponds to a pseudogene. There are 17 residues in the CDR3. The CDR3 loop reads CASSTGTWAGRIETQYF.

The gene calls are TRBV20-1 and TRBJ2-1; TCRdb's D gene call, TRBD2, goes unchecked for lack of DNA. The CDR3 totals 15 residues. Germline CDR1 is DFQATT and CDR2 is SNEGSKA (reference sequence). CDR3 sequence reads: CSARNLGPSRHEQFF.

CDR3 region: CASRPTPGQPFSGANVLTF. The chain employs TRBV12-3 or TRBV12-4 and TRBJ2-6; as DNA is missing, the TRBD1 call by TCRdb cannot be tested. CDR3 length: 19 residues.

The rearrangement joins TRBV2 to TRBJ2-1; TCRdb's D gene call, TRBD2, goes unchecked for lack of DNA. CDR1 is SNHLY and CDR2 is FYNNEI in the germline V gene. CDR3 length: 15 residues. This chain's CDR3 is CASSELASTYNEQFF.